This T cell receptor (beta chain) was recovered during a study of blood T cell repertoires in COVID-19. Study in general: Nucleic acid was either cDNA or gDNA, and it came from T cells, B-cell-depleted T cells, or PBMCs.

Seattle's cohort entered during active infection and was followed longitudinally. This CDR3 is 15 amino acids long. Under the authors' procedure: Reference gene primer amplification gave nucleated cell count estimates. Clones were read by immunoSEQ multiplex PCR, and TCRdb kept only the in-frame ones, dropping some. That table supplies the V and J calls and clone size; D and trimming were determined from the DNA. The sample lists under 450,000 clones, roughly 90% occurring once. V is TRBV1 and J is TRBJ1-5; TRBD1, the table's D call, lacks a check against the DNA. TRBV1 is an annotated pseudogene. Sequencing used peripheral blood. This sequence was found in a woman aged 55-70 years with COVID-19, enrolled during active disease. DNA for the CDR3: TGCACCAGCAGCCAAGTAACAGGATGCAATCAGCCCCAGCATTTT. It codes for CTSSQVTGCNQPQHF.